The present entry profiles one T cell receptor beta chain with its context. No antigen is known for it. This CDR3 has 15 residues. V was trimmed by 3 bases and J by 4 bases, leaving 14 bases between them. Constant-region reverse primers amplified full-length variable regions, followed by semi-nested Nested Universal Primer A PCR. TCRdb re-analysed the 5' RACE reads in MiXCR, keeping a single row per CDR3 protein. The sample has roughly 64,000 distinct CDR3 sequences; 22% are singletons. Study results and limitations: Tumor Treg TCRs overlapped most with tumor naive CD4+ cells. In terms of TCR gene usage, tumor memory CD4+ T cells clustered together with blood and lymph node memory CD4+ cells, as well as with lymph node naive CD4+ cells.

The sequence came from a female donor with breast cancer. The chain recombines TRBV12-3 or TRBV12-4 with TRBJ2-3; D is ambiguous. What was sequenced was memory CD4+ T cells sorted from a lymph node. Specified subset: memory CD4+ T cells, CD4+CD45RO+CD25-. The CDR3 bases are TGTGCCAGCAGTTTGGGCACATCTGGGGCAGATACGCAGTATTTT. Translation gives CASSLGTSGADTQYF.